This TCR beta chain was sequenced in a study of T cell responses to AZD1222 COVID-19 vaccine. The study, taken as a whole, reports: Spike was spanned by vaccine-associated CD4 TCRs, which were dominant at 160-218 and 743-854.

Comments on this clone: The antigen is undetermined.

There are 12 residues in the CDR3. Germline-derived CDR1 and CDR2 are LGHNT and FRNRAP. V gave up 1 base and J gave up 8 bases, with 5 bases separating them. Here immunoSEQ multiplex PCR was the method, and the copy in TCRdb shows in-frame clones only, minus some. The data contain about 97,000 clones, more than 75% of them singletons. This TCR came from an adult who received the AZD1222 COVID-19 vaccine. The sample in question was peripheral blood, obtained 28 days after the second AZD1222 dose. The J gene is TRBJ2-2, the V gene TRBV12-5; D unresolved. The CDR3 protein is CASGLGQGELFF. The CDR3 bases are TGTGCTAGTGGTTTGGGGCAGGGGGAGCTGTTTTTT.